This T cell receptor beta chain was sequenced in a study of T-cell memory formation after mild COVID-19. TCRdb fed the 5' RACE reads into MiXCR, producing one record per CDR3 protein. The table has about 620,000 distinct CDR3 sequences, 18% seen once; the top ten hold around 12%. The CDR3 totals 15 residues. Germline CDR1 and CDR2: SGHAT and FQNNGV. V shed 3 bases and J shed 0 bases, with 10 bases lying between them. This clonotype was observed a handful of times. This clonotype was sampled from an adult woman who had mild COVID-19 (a few samples of this study predate the infection). Cell type and time point are not known. This chain connects TRBV11-2 to TRBJ2-3; tentatively, D is TRBD2 (6 bases). The specimen sequenced was PBMCs or a T cell subset sorted from them (not recorded which). CDR3 sequence: CASSFGSGSTDTQYF. CDR3 DNA: TGTGCCAGCAGCTTTGGAAGCGGGAGCACAGATACGCAGTATTTT.